The 26 T cell receptor beta chains listed next were all sequenced from one sample in a study of blood T cells in healthy people across ages (dated by TCRdb to 2013 to 2016). Library preparation was by 5' RACE. This sample was sequenced with an Illumina HiSeq 2500. A second PCR of about 6 to 11 cycles was performed with a sample-barcoded 5' primer and a J-beta primer mix. TCRdb applied fastp at Q25 and MiXCR to the public reads, then kept only in-frame beta chains. Entries are consolidated by CDR3 protein sequence, retaining the most common genes and DNA. In all, the sample holds some 930,000 distinct CDR3 sequences, and 29% of those were seen once. The ten largest make up approximately 10% of the sample. The same sample was also studied in work on T cells of mothers and their children.

Source material: blood. These receptor sequences come from a woman aged 40 to 50 in good health.

This clonotype has just a few counts. V is TRBV2 and J is TRBJ2-1, with D perhaps matching TRBD2 (6 bases). The length of the CDR3 is 14 residues. Deletions cut 8 bases from V and 5 bases from J, with 16 bases between. The germline gives CDR1 SNHLY, CDR2 FYNNEI. This CDR3 is CASRRTKGNNEQFF. Written as DNA, the CDR3 is TGTGCCAGCCGTAGGACTAAGGGAAACAATGAGCAGTTCTTC. The full variable domain, with the rest looked up from reference TRBV2 and TRBJ2-1, is EPEVTQTPSHQVTQMGQEVILRCVPISNHLYFYWYRQILGQKVEFLVSFYNNEISEKSEIFDDQFSVERPDGSNFTLKIRSTKLEDSAMYFCASRRTKGNNEQFFGPGTRLTVL.

This clonotype was observed a few times. The chain uses TRBV28 and TRBJ1-1, with D tentatively TRBD1 (5 bases). Germline V gene sequence: CDR1 MDHEN, CDR2 SYDVKM. V dropped 11 bases and J dropped 1 base, with 14 bases sitting between them. The length of the CDR3 is 13 residues. CDR3 bases: TGTGCCGGCTACCAAACAGGGAACACTGAAGCTTTCTTT. It translates to CAGYQTGNTEAFF.

In this sample, this clonotype turned up a few times. The chain links TRBV20-1 to TRBJ2-5, with TRBD1 as a possible D gene (6 bases). The CDR3 consists of 14 residues. The V end lost 1 base, the J end lost 4 bases, and 13 bases lay between the germline ends. Germline V gene sequence: CDR1 DFQATT, CDR2 SNEGSKA (reference sequence). CDR3 residues: CSARVGAGTETQYF. Here the CDR3 DNA reads TGCAGTGCTAGAGTGGGGGCAGGGACAGAGACCCAGTACTTC.

This clonotype was picked up a small number of times. The CDR3: CASSAAGTTNTEAFF. The CDR3 nucleotides are TGTGCCAGCAGCGCCGCCGGGACAACGAACACTGAAGCTTTCTTT. The V and J genes are TRBV9 and TRBJ1-1; weak D call: TRBD1 (6 bases). Germline values: CDR1 SGDLS, CDR2 YYNGEE. Trimming cost V 3 bases and J 1 base, with 13 bases left between them. The CDR3 is 15 residues long.

This clonotype was picked up a small number of times. J is TRBJ2-5 and V is TRBV2, with D tentatively TRBD2 (7 bases). Germline CDR1 SNHLY, CDR2 FYNNEI. The CDR3 is 15 amino acids. V was shortened by 5 bases and J by 0 bases, with 13 bases between the two germline ends. The chain's CDR3 is CASSPGGLYQETQYF. The CDR3 region has the DNA TGTGCCAGCAGTCCCGGGGGGCTGTACCAAGAGACCCAGTACTTC. Based on the CDR3 plus reference TRBV2 and TRBJ2-5, the full variable domain is EPEVTQTPSHQVTQMGQEVILRCVPISNHLYFYWYRQILGQKVEFLVSFYNNEISEKSEIFDDQFSVERPDGSNFTLKIRSTKLEDSAMYFCASSPGGLYQETQYFGPGTRLLVL.

The chain uses TRBV30 and TRBJ2-1; maybe TRBD1 (6 bases). The J call may not be correct, given that the DNA end is closer to TRBJ2-7. CDR3 size: 13 residues. Germline assignment: CDR1 GTSNPN and CDR2 SVGIG (reference sequence). This CDR3 is CASTGSSYNEQYF. In nucleotides, the CDR3 is TGTGCCTCGACAGGTAGCTCCTACAATGAGCAGTACTTC.

This clonotype was picked up many times. This rearrangement joins TRBV28 to TRBJ2-7; D might be TRBD1 or TRBD2, each matching 5 bases. Trimming pared 7 bases from V and 1 base from J, leaving 11 bases between. Germline values: CDR1 MDHEN, CDR2 SYDVKM. This CDR3 comprises 13 residues. The CDR3 nucleotides read TGTGCCAGCACCGGGACCCCGTCCTACGAGCAGTACTTC. Translated: CASTGTPSYEQYF.

This clonotype was recorded a few times. The rearrangement links TRBV4-3 to TRBJ2-3, with D perhaps TRBD2 (5 bases). Germline CDR1 is LGHNA and CDR2 is YSLEER. Deletions cut 0 bases from V and 2 bases from J, with 12 bases between. The CDR3 has 16 residues. CDR3 residues: CASSQEVSANTDTQYF. CDR3 sequence (DNA): TGCGCCAGCAGCCAAGAAGTTAGCGCAAACACAGATACGCAGTATTTT.

This clonotype was observed a few times. The chain recombines TRBV5-1 with TRBJ2-7; maybe TRBD2 (6 bases). CDR1 and CDR2 (germline): SGHRS, YFSETQ. V lost 4 bases and J lost 5, with 16 bases in between. The CDR3 totals 14 residues. Here the CDR3 reads CASSIRDSKDEQYF. Here the CDR3 DNA reads TGCGCCAGCAGCATCCGGGACTCAAAGGACGAGCAGTACTTC.

V gene TRBV6-2 or TRBV6-3 combines with J gene TRBJ2-6, with 9 bases identical to TRBD1. The length of the CDR3 is 17 residues. Germline V gene sequence: CDR1 MNHEY, CDR2 SVGEGT. V lost 2 bases, J lost 2 bases, and 4 bases stayed unmatched. CDR3 in amino acids: CASSYRDRVAGANVLTF. The CDR3 DNA reads TGTGCCAGCAGTTACCGGGACAGGGTCGCTGGGGCCAACGTCCTGACTTTC.

This clonotype appeared many times. V usage is TRBV5-1 and J usage is TRBJ2-1; D unresolved. The CDR3 totals 14 residues. Deletions cut 0 bases from V and 6 bases from J, with 10 bases between. CDR1 SGHRS and CDR2 YFSETQ come from the germline V gene. DNA for the CDR3: TGCGCCAGCAGCTTGGGAAGTACGTCCAATGAGCAGTTCTTC. Translation gives CASSLGSTSNEQFF.

The rearrangement links TRBV7-2 to TRBJ1-6; D ambiguous. Deletions cut 10 bases from V and 2 bases from J, with 15 bases between. Germline assignment: CDR1 SGHTA and CDR2 FQGNSA. The CDR3 consists of 15 residues. The chain's CDR3 is CATKAGNPYNSPLHF. The CDR3 DNA is TGTGCCACCAAAGCGGGGAACCCCTATAATTCACCCCTCCACTTT.

This clonotype was seen many times. The chain recombines TRBV27 with TRBJ1-1; D call uncertain. The germline gives CDR1 MNHEY, CDR2 SMNVEV (reference sequence). The CDR3 sequence is 12 residues long. V was trimmed by 10 bases and J by 3 bases, leaving 12 bases between them. CDR3 in DNA: TGTGCCACCGCTGGATGGGACACTGAAGCTTTCTTT. It codes for CATAGWDTEAFF.

This clonotype was counted only a few times. This rearrangement joins TRBV7-2 to TRBJ1-5; possibly TRBD1 for D (5 bases). V gave up 3 bases and J gave up 0 bases, with 9 bases separating them. The length of the CDR3 is 15 residues. Germline lookup yields CDR1 SGHTA and CDR2 FQGNSA. The CDR3 region has the DNA TGTGCCAGCAGCTTTTGGGGGGATAGCAATCAGCCCCAGCATTTT. Protein: CASSFWGDSNQPQHF.

J is TRBJ1-1 and V is TRBV3-1, with unresolved D. Trimming cost V 1 base and J 4 bases, with 10 bases left between them. Germline CDR1 and CDR2: LGHDT and YNNKEL (reference sequence). CDR3 length equals 14 residues. Here the CDR3 reads CASSQVGLGTEAFF. The CDR3 DNA is TGTGCCAGCAGCCAAGTGGGGTTGGGCACTGAAGCTTTCTTT.

This clonotype has only one observation. The chain couples TRBV7-2 to TRBJ1-2, with 8 bases fitting TRBD1. V trimming: 5 bases; J trimming: 5 bases; junction bases outside the gene matches: 10. This CDR3 comprises 15 residues. Germline V gives CDR1 SGHTA, CDR2 FQGNSA. CDR3 bases: TGTGCCAGCAGCCCCAGCTTGGACAGGGATTATGGCTACACCTTC. Protein product: CASSPSLDRDYGYTF.

About this clonotype: Being one base from a much bigger clone, this may be a read error. The chain is built from TRBV28 and TRBJ2-3; D possibly matches TRBD1 or TRBD2 (6 bases each). CDR3 length equals 15 residues. Per the germline V gene, CDR1 is MDHEN and CDR2 is SYDVKM. The CDR3 is CASSWRGVDTDTRYF. The DNA for the CDR3 is TGTGCCAGCAGTTGGAGGGGGGTGGACACAGATACGCGGTATTTT.

This clonotype was observed at least ten times. The chain carries TRBV29-1 and TRBJ1-2; 12 bases match TRBD1. Unmatched junction bases numbered 13, after V lost 4 bases and J lost 4 bases. The CDR3 consists of 17 residues. Germline V gene data show CDR1 as SQVTM and CDR2 as ANQGSEA. The chain's CDR3 is CSVANRDRGQEGYGYTF. CDR3 coding DNA: TGCAGCGTTGCCAACCGGGACAGGGGGCAAGAAGGCTATGGCTACACCTTC.

This clonotype was counted only a few times. The chain couples TRBV12-3 or TRBV12-4 to TRBJ2-2, with D possibly being TRBD2 (6 bases). Deletions cut 7 bases from V and 3 bases from J, with 18 bases between. The CDR3 consists of 16 residues. CDR3 residues: CASTLASGWYTGELFF. CDR3 coding DNA: TGTGCCAGCACCCTTGCCAGCGGGTGGTACACCGGGGAGCTGTTTTTT.

Regarding this clonotype: At one boundary the junction diverges from the germline segment, which might be a read error. The J gene is TRBJ2-3, the V gene TRBV29-1; D unclear. CDR1 and CDR2 (germline): SQVTM, ANQGSEA. The CDR3 runs 14 residues. The DNA of the CDR3 is TGCGGCGTTGATGGGGTTTCTAGCACAGATACGCAGTATTTT. Protein: CGVDGVSSTDTQYF.

The table lists this clonotype with many counts. V is TRBV12-3 or TRBV12-4 and J is TRBJ2-5, with D perhaps TRBD1 or TRBD2 (5 bases each). The length of the CDR3 is 12 residues. V was cut by 6 bases and J by 5 bases, with 10 bases left in between. CDR3 in DNA: TGTGCCAGCAGCCACAGGAGGGAGACCCAGTACTTC. Translation: CASSHRRETQYF.

In its sample, this clonotype was seen once. This may be a read error: a much more frequent sequence differs by one nucleotide. CDR3 sequence reads: CSANRETLSPYEQYF. DNA of the CDR3: TGCAGTGCCAATAGGGAGACACTCTCCCCCTACGAGCAGTACTTC. The gene calls are TRBV20-1 and TRBJ2-7; D is perhaps TRBD2 (5 bases). V was clipped by 6 bases and J by 2 bases, with 20 bases between them. CDR3 length: 15 amino acids. In germline, CDR1 is DFQATT, CDR2 SNEGSKA (reference sequence).

There are many counts of this clonotype. The rearrangement uses TRBV4-3 and TRBJ1-2; D is unresolved. V was pared by 0 bases and J by 7 bases, with 21 bases between. The CDR3 contains 17 residues. Germline CDR1 and CDR2: LGHNA and YSLEER. The CDR3, as DNA: TGCGCCAGCAGCCAAGATCCCAACCCGCTTCCAAGAACTGGCTACACCTTC. Protein sequence: CASSQDPNPLPRTGYTF.

This clonotype was detected a few times. The rearrangement links TRBV7-9 to TRBJ1-4, with 8 positions matching TRBD1. V shed 5 bases and J 0 bases; nucleotides not matched to a gene: 5. Germline V gives CDR1 SEHNR, CDR2 FQNEAQ (reference sequence). The CDR3 consists of 16 residues. CDR3 nucleotides: TGTGCCAGCAGCAGGGACAGGCCTGCAACTAATGAAAAACTGTTTTTT. It specifies CASSRDRPATNEKLFF.

This clonotype was seen a handful of times. The rearrangement uses TRBV28 and TRBJ2-7; D unresolved. The CDR3 sequence is 18 residues long. Germline CDR1 is MDHEN and CDR2 is SYDVKM. Trimming removed 1 base from V and 5 bases from J, with 24 bases in between. CDR3 residues: CASSLSALSGVGFDEQYF. The CDR3 DNA follows: TGTGCCAGCAGTTTATCGGCCCTATCTGGAGTTGGATTCGACGAGCAGTACTTC.

The genes are TRBV7-3 and TRBJ2-2; 7 bases align to TRBD2. The germline V gene has CDR1 SGHTA and CDR2 FQGTGA. The CDR3 is 16 residues long. J lost 4 bases, V lost 5 bases, and 10 bases had no gene match. The CDR3 is CASSPDSRTSTGELFF. CDR3 sequence (DNA): TGTGCCAGCAGCCCCGATTCTAGGACTAGCACCGGGGAGCTGTTTTTT.